This T cell receptor (beta chain) was captured in a study of blood T cell repertoires in COVID-19 (dated by TCRdb to 2020 to 2021). Describing the broader study: The collaborator samples originated in the United States, Italy and Spain and spanned the acute and convalescent phases of COVID-19. The material from the prospective study consisted of cDNA or gDNA derived from T cells, B-cell-depleted T cells, or PBMCs. Where available, HLA class I and class II types were obtained from metadata supplied by the sample provider rather than from assay-based typing. The repertoires were released in a freely available public database intended as a resource for research on the immune response to SARS-CoV-2. The dataset comprised deeply sampled blood TCRbeta repertoires from subjects exposed to, actively infected with, or recovered from COVID-19. A de-identified subject ID, COVID-19 status, age in years and sex were almost always included in the sample metadata. Samples came from the ongoing ImmuneRACE study (first 160 participants) plus 1,254 subjects from 6 global collaborators. What the study reported, not specific to this receptor: How much clinical and demographic metadata was included differed by source and by participant, and the metadata was provided uncurated.

Each collaborating institution followed its own protocols to collect whole blood in K2EDTA tubes. For TCRbeta analysis, collaborators shipped samples as frozen whole blood, isolated PBMCs, or DNA extracted from either of those sample types. The immunoSEQ Assay, a bias-controlled multiplex PCR, was used to amplify TCRbeta CDR3 regions from genomic DNA. The authors' pipeline ran thus. The number of nucleated cells in each sample was estimated from the amplification of reference gene primers within the assay. To quantify the absolute abundance of each unique TCRbeta CDR3 rearrangement, sequence reads were collapsed and filtered. For each sample, productive Simpson clonality was calculated as the square root of Simpson's diversity index over productive rearrangements. Not all clones reach the TCRdb copy of this immuneACCESS table, which keeps in-frame sequences only. Checked studies attribute under half of the gap to unresolved V genes and leave the rest unexplained. V and J calls and clone size come straight from that table; D and trimming were deduced from the DNA. Counted in this sample were 50,000 to 65,000 clones; just over 85% of them appeared once. The biggest ten clones account for over 4% of the sample.

Notes on this clone: Its specific antigen is unknown. No per-base quality is available; no much larger clone lies one base away.

From a lookup of the germline V gene, CDR1 and CDR2 are MDHEN and SYDVKM. Inclusive of the bounding cysteine and phenylalanine, the CDR3 is 16 residues long. This entry keeps only the CDR3 DNA: 48 bases, framed from base 1. V is pruned by 3 bases and J by 3 bases, leaving 7 bases of the junction without a gene match. The chain joins TRBV28 to TRBJ2-7; the central 11 bases match TRBD2. This sequence was found in a man aged 60-69 years with acute or convalescent COVID-19. The sample taken for sequencing was peripheral blood. The CDR3 sequence is CASSLIAGGVGYEQYF. The sequenced DNA: TGTGCCAGCAGTTTGATAGCGGGAGGGGTAGGCTACGAGCAGTACTTC. Joined to the reference TRBV28 and TRBJ2-7 proteins, this CDR3 gives the full variable domain: DVKVTQSSRYLVKRTGEKVFLECVQDMDHENMFWYRQDPGLGLRLIYFSYDVKMKEKGDIPEGYSVSREKKERFSLILESASTNQTSMYLCASSLIAGGVGYEQYFGPGTRLTVT.